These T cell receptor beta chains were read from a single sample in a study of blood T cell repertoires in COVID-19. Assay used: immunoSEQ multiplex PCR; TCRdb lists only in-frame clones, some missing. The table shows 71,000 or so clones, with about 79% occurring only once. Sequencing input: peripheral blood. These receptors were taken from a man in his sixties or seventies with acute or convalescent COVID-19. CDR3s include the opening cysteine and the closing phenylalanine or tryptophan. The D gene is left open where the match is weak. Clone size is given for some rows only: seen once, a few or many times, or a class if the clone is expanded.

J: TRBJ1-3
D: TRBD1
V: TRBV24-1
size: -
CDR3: CATSGGTGGENTIYF
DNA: TGTGCCACCAGTGGGGGGACAGGGGGCGAAAACACCATATATTTT

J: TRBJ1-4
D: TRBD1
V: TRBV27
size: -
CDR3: CASSLVGGAGKLFF
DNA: TGTGCCAGCAGTTTAGTAGGGGGCGCGGGAAAACTGTTTTTT

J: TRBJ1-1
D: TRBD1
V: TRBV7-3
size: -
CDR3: CASSLAGQGPDMNTEAFF
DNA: TGTGCCAGCAGCTTAGCGGGACAGGGGCCTGACATGAACACTGAAGCTTTCTTT

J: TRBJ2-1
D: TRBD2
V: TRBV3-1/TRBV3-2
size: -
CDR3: CARGIAGAPGYNEQFF
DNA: TGTGCCAGGGGGATAGCGGGAGCGCCGGGATACAATGAGCAGTTCTTC

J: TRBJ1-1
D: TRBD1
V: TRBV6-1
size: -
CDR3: CASSEAPRQGFTEAFF
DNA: TGTGCCAGCAGTGAAGCCCCTCGACAGGGTTTTACTGAAGCTTTCTTT

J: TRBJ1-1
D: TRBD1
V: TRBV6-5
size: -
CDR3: CASRGQAVYTEAFF
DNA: TGTGCCAGCAGGGGACAGGCGGTGTACACTGAAGCTTTCTTT

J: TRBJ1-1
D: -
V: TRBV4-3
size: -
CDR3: CASSQDVGVPEAFF
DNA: TGCGCCAGCAGCCAAGATGTAGGGGTTCCTGAAGCTTTCTTT

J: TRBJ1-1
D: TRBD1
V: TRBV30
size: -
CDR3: CAWSVLDREVTEAFF
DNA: TGTGCCTGGAGTGTACTGGACAGGGAAGTCACTGAAGCTTTCTTT

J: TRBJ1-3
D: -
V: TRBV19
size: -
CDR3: CASIQDSNGNTIYF
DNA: TGTGCCAGTATCCAGGATTCAAATGGAAACACCATATATTTT

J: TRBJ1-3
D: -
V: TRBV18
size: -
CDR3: CASSPNSPAGNTIYF
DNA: TGTGCCAGCTCACCAAACTCGCCTGCTGGAAACACCATATATTTT

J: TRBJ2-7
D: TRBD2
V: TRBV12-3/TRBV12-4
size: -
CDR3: CASRIAGQYEQYF
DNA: TGTGCCAGCAGGATAGCGGGGCAATACGAGCAGTACTTC

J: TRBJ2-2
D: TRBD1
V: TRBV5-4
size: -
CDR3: CASSRDRQPTGELFF
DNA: TGTGCCAGCAGCAGGGACAGGCAGCCTACCGGGGAGCTGTTTTTT

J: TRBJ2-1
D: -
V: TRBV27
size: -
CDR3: CASSIRGEQFF
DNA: TGTGCCAGCAGTATCAGGGGAGAGCAGTTCTTC

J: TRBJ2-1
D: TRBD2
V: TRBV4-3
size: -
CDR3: CASSQERLANNEQFF
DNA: TGCGCCAGCAGCCAAGAGCGACTAGCCAACAATGAGCAGTTCTTC

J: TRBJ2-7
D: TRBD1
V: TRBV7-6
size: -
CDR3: CASSLALGQGSSEQYF
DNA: TGTGCCAGCAGCTTAGCGTTGGGACAGGGGTCAAGCGAGCAGTACTTC

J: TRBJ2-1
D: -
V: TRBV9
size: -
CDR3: CASSAQGSEQFF
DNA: TGTGCCAGCTCGGCCCAAGGGAGTGAGCAGTTCTTC

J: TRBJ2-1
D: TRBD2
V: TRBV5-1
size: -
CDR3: CASSSGTISYNEQFF
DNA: TGCGCCAGCAGCTCAGGGACTATTTCCTACAATGAGCAGTTCTTC

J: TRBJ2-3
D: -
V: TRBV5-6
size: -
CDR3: CASRGPGRLHTDTQYF
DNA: TGTGCCAGCAGGGGGCCAGGGCGGTTACACACAGATACGCAGTATTTT

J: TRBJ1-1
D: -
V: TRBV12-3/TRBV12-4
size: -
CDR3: CASSFKRNTEAFF
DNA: TGTGCCAGCAGTTTTAAGAGGAACACTGAAGCTTTCTTT

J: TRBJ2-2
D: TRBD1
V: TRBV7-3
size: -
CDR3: CASSRGQGRGELFF
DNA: TGTGCCAGCAGCCGTGGACAGGGACGCGGGGAGCTGTTTTTT

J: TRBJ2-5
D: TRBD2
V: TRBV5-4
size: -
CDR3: CASSLELAGNQETQYF
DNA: TGTGCCAGCAGCTTGGAACTAGCGGGAAACCAAGAGACCCAGTACTTC

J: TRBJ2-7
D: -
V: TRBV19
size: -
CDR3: CASSNGLGGEQYF
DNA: TGTGCCAGTAGTAACGGTCTGGGGGGCGAGCAGTACTTC

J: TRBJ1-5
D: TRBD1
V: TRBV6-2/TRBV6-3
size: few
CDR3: CASSRGQDSQPQHF
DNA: TGTGCCAGCAGTAGAGGACAGGATTCTCAGCCCCAGCATTTT

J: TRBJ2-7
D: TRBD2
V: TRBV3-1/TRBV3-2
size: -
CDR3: CASSTRGTSGNYEQYF
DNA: TGTGCCAGCAGCACGCGTGGGACTAGCGGGAACTACGAGCAGTACTTC

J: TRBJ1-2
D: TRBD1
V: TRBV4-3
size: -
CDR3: CASSQETGQGYGYTF
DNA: TGCGCCAGCAGCCAAGAAACCGGACAGGGCTATGGCTACACCTTC

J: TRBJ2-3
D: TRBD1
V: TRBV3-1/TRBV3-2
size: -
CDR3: CASSFIQTGPSTDTQYF
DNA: TGTGCCAGCAGCTTCATTCAGACAGGGCCCTCCACAGATACGCAGTATTTT

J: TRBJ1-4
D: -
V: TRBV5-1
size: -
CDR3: CASSYRSGGGEKLFF
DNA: TGCGCCAGCAGCTATCGGTCGGGAGGAGGTGAAAAACTGTTTTTT

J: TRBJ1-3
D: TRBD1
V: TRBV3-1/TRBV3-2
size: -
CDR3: CASSQYHDRGLSGNTIYF
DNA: TGTGCCAGCAGCCAATACCACGACAGGGGCCTCTCTGGAAACACCATATATTTT

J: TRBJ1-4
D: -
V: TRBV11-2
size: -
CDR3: CASSLSQGTIEKLFF
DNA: TGTGCCAGCAGCTTAAGTCAGGGGACTATAGAAAAACTGTTTTTT

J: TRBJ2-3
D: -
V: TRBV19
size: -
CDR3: CASSISGSSTDTQYF
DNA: TGTGCCAGTAGTATCTCAGGATCTAGCACAGATACGCAGTATTTT